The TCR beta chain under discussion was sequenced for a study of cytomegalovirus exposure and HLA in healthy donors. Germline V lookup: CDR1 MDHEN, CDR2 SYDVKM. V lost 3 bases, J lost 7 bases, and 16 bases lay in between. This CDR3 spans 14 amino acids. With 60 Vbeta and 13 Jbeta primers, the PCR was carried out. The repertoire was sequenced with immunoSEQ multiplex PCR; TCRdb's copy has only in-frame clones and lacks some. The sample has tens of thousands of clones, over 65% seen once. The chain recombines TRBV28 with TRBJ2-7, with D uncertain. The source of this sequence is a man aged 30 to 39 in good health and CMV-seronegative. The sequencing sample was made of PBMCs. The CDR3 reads CASSFTSPIREQYF. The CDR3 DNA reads TGTGCCAGCAGTTTCACTTCGCCCATCCGGGAGCAGTACTTC.